This paragraph reports one T cell receptor (beta chain). The protocol was immunoSEQ multiplex PCR, while the TCRdb copy is restricted to in-frame clones and leaves out a portion. The table includes 95,000 to 130,000 clones, approximately 85% detected once. The data are from a study of T cell responses to AZD1222 COVID-19 vaccine. V was clipped by 3 bases and J by 7 bases; unmatched bases: 13. Germline V gene sequence: CDR1 KGHSH, CDR2 LQKENI. This CDR3 has 17 residues. This specimen was peripheral blood, taken on day 0 of MenACWY control vaccination. This TCR was recovered from an adult in good health. The chain links TRBV18 to TRBJ2-7; 12 bases agree with TRBD1. The CDR3 reads CASSPRSPGQGADEQYF. The CDR3 DNA reads TGTGCCAGCTCACCGAGGAGTCCGGGACAGGGGGCGGATGAGCAGTACTTC.